The 27 T cell receptor beta chains below come from one sample, sequenced in a study of T cells in Graves' hyperthyroidism and ophthalmopathy. Template material for amplifying TCR beta CDR3 regions consisted of RNA transcripts. First-round RT-PCR with HTBI primers amplified the TCR CDR3 region. TCRdb independently ran MiXCR on the multiplex PCR reads; one entry per CDR3 protein. The sample consists of roughly 740,000 distinct CDR3 sequences, about a sixth of them appearing once. The sequencing input was blood. The source is a man younger than 35 with Graves' hyperthyroidism.

This clonotype was counted between two and nine times. The rearrangement joins TRBV5-5 to TRBJ2-7; the match to TRBD2 covers 8 bases. J lost 5 bases, V lost 4 bases, and 11 bases had no gene match. Germline CDR1 reads SGHKS; CDR2 reads YYEKEE (reference sequence). The CDR3 has 15 residues. The CDR3 nucleotides read TGTGCCAGCAGCCCTCAGCTCGCGGGAGGCGACGAGCAGTACTTC. Translated: CASSPQLAGGDEQYF.

This clonotype was counted ten times or more. This chain connects TRBV28 to TRBJ2-7; D unresolved. Germline V gives CDR1 MDHEN, CDR2 SYDVKM. The CDR3 is made up of 11 amino acids. V dropped 2 bases and J dropped 6 bases, with 5 bases sitting between them. The CDR3 DNA follows: TGTGCCAGCAGTTTACGAAGCGAGCAGTACTTC. It codes for CASSLRSEQYF.

This clonotype was counted a few times. This chain connects TRBV5-1 to TRBJ2-1, with 8 bases matching TRBD2. V lost 3 bases to trimming and J lost 6 bases; unmatched junction nucleotides: 8. Germline V gene sequence: CDR1 SGHRS, CDR2 YFSETQ. The CDR3 totals 15 residues. The CDR3 DNA reads as TGCGCCAGCAGCTCTTTGGGAGCGGGAGTCAATGAGCAGTTCTTC. Translated: CASSSLGAGVNEQFF.

The rearrangement uses TRBV9 and TRBJ2-1; D unclear. This CDR3 comprises 14 residues. Germline CDR1 reads SGDLS; CDR2 reads YYNGEE. Trimming took 3 bases from V and 9 from J, leaving 16 bases between them. The CDR3 bases are TGTGCCAGCAGCGGTACTGGATCAGCCCGTGAGCAGTTCTTC. Encoded protein: CASSGTGSAREQFF.

This clonotype was observed a handful of times. V usage is TRBV9 and J usage is TRBJ2-1; 7 nucleotides line up with TRBD2. The CDR3 is 16 amino acids. With 3 bases clipped from V and 3 bases from J, the junction kept 9 bases outside the gene matches. CDR1 and CDR2 from the germline V gene are SGDLS and YYNGEE. In nucleotides, the CDR3 is TGTGCCAGCAGCGGGACCCTAGGGACTAACTACAATGAGCAGTTCTTC. Translation: CASSGTLGTNYNEQFF.

This clonotype showed up many times. The chain has TRBV28 and TRBJ2-1, with a possible D match to TRBD1 (6 bases). The V and J ends lost 6 bases and 2 bases respectively, with 14 bases between them. Germline CDR1 reads MDHEN; CDR2 reads SYDVKM. The CDR3 covers 15 residues. CDR3 in amino acids: CASSQGTIPYNEQFF. DNA for the CDR3: TGTGCCAGCAGCCAGGGGACAATACCCTACAATGAGCAGTTCTTC.

This chain joins TRBV3-1 and TRBJ2-1, with 16 bases identical to TRBD2. Trimming cost V 5 bases and J 9 bases; bases outside gene matches: 13. The CDR3 runs to 18 residues. CDR1 and CDR2 (germline): LGHDT, YNNKEL (reference sequence). The DNA of the CDR3 is TGTGCCAGCAGCGGGGGACTAGCGGGAGGGCCGAGTTTAGGTGAGCAGTTCTTC. It codes for CASSGGLAGGPSLGEQFF.

This clonotype was counted at least ten times. The rearrangement links TRBV20-1 to TRBJ2-5; D not certain. Germline assignment: CDR1 DFQATT and CDR2 SNEGSKA (reference sequence). This CDR3 has 13 amino acids. Trimming took 1 base from V and 1 from J, leaving 7 bases between them. CDR3 residues: CSARGTVQETQYF. CDR3 in DNA: TGCAGTGCTAGAGGAACAGTCCAAGAGACCCAGTACTTC.

There are many counts of this clonotype. V gene TRBV28 combines with J gene TRBJ2-7; D is perhaps TRBD1 (5 bases). Germline values: CDR1 MDHEN, CDR2 SYDVKM. V dropped 3 bases and J dropped 3 bases, with 9 bases sitting between them. The CDR3 has 13 amino acids. CDR3 nucleotide sequence: TGTGCCAGCAGTTTGGACACCGACTACGAGCAGTACTTC. Amino acid sequence: CASSLDTDYEQYF.

At least ten counts were recorded for this clonotype. The chain links TRBV20-1 to TRBJ2-5; TRBD2 matches at 8 bases. CDR3 length equals 13 residues. Germline trimming cut 3 bases from V and 4 bases from J; bases unmatched to any gene: 4. Per the germline V gene, CDR1 is DFQATT and CDR2 is SNEGSKA (reference sequence). This CDR3 is CSASGRAGETQYF. CDR3 bases: TGCAGTGCTAGCGGGAGGGCCGGAGAGACCCAGTACTTC.

The genes are TRBV7-9 and TRBJ2-5, with D tentatively TRBD1 (6 bases). Germline assignment: CDR1 SEHNR and CDR2 FQNEAQ (reference sequence). Deletions cut 5 bases from V and 2 bases from J, with 15 bases between. The CDR3 runs 15 residues. The CDR3 nucleotides are TGTGCCAGCAGCCGAAACAGGGTGGGACAAGAGACCCAGTACTTC. Encoded protein: CASSRNRVGQETQYF.

This clonotype appeared many times. The chain joins TRBV5-1 to TRBJ2-6; D ambiguous. Trimming left V 2 bases short and J 2 bases short, with 23 bases between. The CDR3 is 20 residues long. Germline CDR1 and CDR2: SGHRS and YFSETQ. The CDR3 nucleotides read TGCGCCAGCAGCTTCTCCGCTGAGGCAGTAGAGTATCCTGGGGCCAACGTCCTGACTTTC. Its protein product is CASSFSAEAVEYPGANVLTF.

The table lists this clonotype with a few counts. This chain connects TRBV3-1 to TRBJ2-7; no definite D call. The length of the CDR3 is 13 residues. V gave up 1 base and J gave up 7 bases, with 11 bases separating them. Germline V gene sequence: CDR1 LGHDT, CDR2 YNNKEL (reference sequence). CDR3 sequence: CASSQGIRVEQYF. In DNA form, the CDR3 reads TGTGCCAGCAGCCAAGGCATTAGGGTGGAGCAGTACTTC.

This clonotype was observed at least ten times. The chain has TRBV12-3 or TRBV12-4 and TRBJ2-7; TRBD1 aligns across 7 bases. The CDR3 contains 11 residues. The V and J ends lost 6 bases and 9 bases, in that order; junction bases with no gene match: 5. The CDR3 nucleotides read TGTGCCAGCAGATGGGGACAGCGGCAGTACTTC. Residues: CASRWGQRQYF.

This clonotype was observed a few times. The chain links TRBV20-1 to TRBJ2-5; weak D call: TRBD2 (5 bases). Germline V CDR1 and CDR2: DFQATT, SNEGSKA (reference sequence). The CDR3 is made up of 12 amino acids. Trimming cost V 0 bases and J 5 bases, with 7 bases left between them. This CDR3 reads CSARDTGETQYF. DNA for the CDR3: TGCAGTGCTAGAGATACGGGGGAGACCCAGTACTTC.

There are a few counts of this clonotype. V is TRBV6-1 and J is TRBJ1-2, with a possible D match to TRBD1 (6 bases). There are 17 residues in the CDR3. Germline-derived CDR1 and CDR2 are MNHNS and SASEGT. V lost 5 bases to trimming and J lost 8 bases, with 27 bases between them. This CDR3 is CASSLPWDTSRLGGYTF. The CDR3 DNA follows: TGTGCCAGCAGTCTTCCCTGGGACACGAGCCGCCTGGGGGGCTACACCTTC.

This clonotype was seen repeatedly, ten times or more. The chain links TRBV28 to TRBJ2-1; D is perhaps TRBD2 (6 bases). Germline CDR1 and CDR2: MDHEN and SYDVKM. This CDR3 comprises 14 residues. V was trimmed by 3 bases and J by 8 bases, leaving 14 bases between them. The CDR3, as DNA: TGTGCCAGCAGTTTCCTTGGGAGGTCCGATGAGCAGTTCTTC. It yields the protein CASSFLGRSDEQFF. The variable domain in full, completed from reference TRBV28 and TRBJ2-1, reads DVKVTQSSRYLVKRTGEKVFLECVQDMDHENMFWYRQDPGLGLRLIYFSYDVKMKEKGDIPEGYSVSREKKERFSLILESASTNQTSMYLCASSFLGRSDEQFFGPGTRLTVL.

The J gene is TRBJ2-6, the V gene TRBV14; D ambiguous. The CDR3 length is 16 residues. Germline V gives CDR1 SGHDN, CDR2 FVKESK. V was trimmed by 0 bases and J by 0 bases, leaving 6 bases between them. The CDR3 sequence is CASSQEWGSGANVLTF. CDR3 nucleotide sequence: TGTGCCAGCAGCCAAGAGTGGGGCTCTGGGGCCAACGTCCTGACTTTC.

This clonotype was seen only a few times. V gene TRBV6-5 combines with J gene TRBJ1-2; D remains unclear. The CDR3 extends over 14 amino acids. The V end was cut by 2 bases, the J end by 4 bases, with 11 bases between. From germline, CDR1 is MNHEY and CDR2 SVGAGI. CDR3 in DNA: TGTGCCAGCAGTTACAGGGCCGGGAGCTATGGCTACACCTTC. The encoded protein is CASSYRAGSYGYTF.

This clonotype was detected ten times or more. The CDR3 DNA follows: TGTGCCAGCAGCCCGACTAGCGGCCCCTACAATGAGCAGTTCTTC. Protein product: CASSPTSGPYNEQFF. The V call is TRBV7-3, the J call TRBJ2-1; 9 bases align to TRBD2. The length of the CDR3 is 15 residues. CDR1 and CDR2 (germline): SGHTA, FQGTGA. J was trimmed by 2 bases and V by 5 bases; bases with no gene match: 4.

This clonotype was observed many times. The chain has TRBV28 and TRBJ1-3; a weak D match, TRBD1 (5 bases). The CDR3 length is 14 residues. Trimming removed 3 bases from V and 4 bases from J, with 10 bases in between. Germline V gene lookup returns CDR1 MDHEN and CDR2 SYDVKM. CDR3 sequence reads: CASSLSGTGNTIYF. The CDR3 nucleotides read TGTGCCAGCAGTTTGTCGGGGACCGGAAACACCATATATTTT.

The chain is built from TRBV4-3 and TRBJ2-6; no clear D gene. Germline V gene data show CDR1 as LGHNA and CDR2 as YSLEER. This CDR3 has 18 residues. The germline V and J ends were trimmed by 0 bases and 0 bases, with 12 bases remaining between them. The CDR3 DNA is TGCGCCAGCAGCCAAGATCGGCAGGAAGGCTCTGGGGCCAACGTCCTGACTTTC. This translates into CASSQDRQEGSGANVLTF.

This clonotype showed up many times. V is TRBV30 and J is TRBJ2-7; D uncertain. V gave up 5 bases and J gave up 4 bases, with 6 bases separating them. This CDR3 comprises 10 residues. Germline-derived CDR1 and CDR2 are GTSNPN and SVGIG (reference sequence). DNA of the CDR3: TGTGCCTGGGGGGTGTACGAGCAGTACTTC. This encodes CAWGVYEQYF. Full variable domain (remainder filled in from reference TRBV30 and TRBJ2-7): SQTIHQWPATLVQPVGSPLSLECTVEGTSNPNLYWYRQAAGRGLQLLFYSVGIGQISSEVPQNLSASRPQDRQFILSSKKLLLSDSGFYLCAWGVYEQYFGPGTRLTVT.

The chain joins TRBV3-1 to TRBJ2-5; 7 bases agree with TRBD1. This CDR3 spans 17 amino acids. Germline V gene data show CDR1 as LGHDT and CDR2 as YNNKEL (reference sequence). Trimming took 7 bases from V and 4 from J; bases not matched to a gene: 18. The CDR3 DNA is TGTGCCAGCACCTCGGGCCGGGACAGCCGAGGAGGAGAGACCCAGTACTTC. Protein sequence: CASTSGRDSRGGETQYF.

The V gene is TRBV20-1, the J gene TRBJ2-3; no clear D gene. The CDR3 is 12 amino acids. Germline V lookup: CDR1 DFQATT, CDR2 SNEGSKA (reference sequence). Between the trimmed V and J ends, which lost 6 bases and 6 bases, there was a span of 13 bases. The CDR3 DNA is TGCAGTGCCGCCTTCATGAGCGATACGCAGTATTTT. As protein: CSAAFMSDTQYF.

Many counts were recorded for this clonotype. Here the CDR3 reads CASTTGGPGETQYF. CDR3 DNA sequence: TGTGCCAGCACCACGGGGGGTCCCGGTGAGACCCAGTACTTC. This rearrangement joins TRBV6-1 to TRBJ2-5; 7 bases are a match to TRBD2. Unmatched junction bases numbered 10, after V lost 7 bases and J lost 5 bases. The CDR3 is 14 residues long. CDR1 and CDR2 from the germline V gene are MNHNS and SASEGT.

This clonotype was detected a few times. This chain connects TRBV11-2 to TRBJ2-7; possible D gene TRBD2, 5 bases. The V end was cut by 7 bases, the J end by 1 base, with 14 bases between. Germline assignment: CDR1 SGHAT and CDR2 FQNNGV. This CDR3 has 14 amino acids. CDR3 amino acids: CASTPWERSYEQYF. For the CDR3, the DNA is TGTGCCAGCACCCCTTGGGAGCGATCCTACGAGCAGTACTTC.